These 23 T cell receptor beta chains share one sample of origin, sequenced in a study of PD-1 blockade in mismatch repair-deficient tumors. Regarding time point: approximately 10-day in vitro stimulation with candidate mutation-associated neoantigen peptide 1. Using immunoSEQ multiplex PCR, the repertoire was profiled, and TCRdb retains in-frame clones only, with some absent. The data show roughly 9,000 clones, with more than 75% seen just once and 14% to 15% held by the top ten. The antigens for these receptors are not known. The sequences come from cells cultured in vitro, collected from a patient treated with pembrolizumab. Every receptor here comes from an adult with mismatch repair-deficient cancer.

The V and J genes are TRBV7-9 and TRBJ2-1; 9 nucleotides line up with TRBD2. J was trimmed by 4 bases and V by 5 bases; bases with no gene match: 12. Per the germline V gene, CDR1 is SEHNR and CDR2 is FQNEAQ (reference sequence). The CDR3 is 17 amino acids. The CDR3 region has the DNA TGTGCCAGCAGCCCTAAGCCGGGACTAGCAGAATACAATGAGCAGTTCTTC. It is translated as CASSPKPGLAEYNEQFF.

The chain has TRBV27 and TRBJ2-5; the D gene could be TRBD1 or TRBD2 (6 bases each). The CDR3 length is 14 residues. CDR1 and CDR2 (germline): MNHEY, SMNVEV (reference sequence). Deletions cut 3 bases from V and 3 bases from J, with 11 bases between. CDR3 coding DNA: TGTGCCAGCAGTTTTTGGGGGGCAGAAGAGACCCAGTACTTC. It encodes CASSFWGAEETQYF.

The chain recombines TRBV7-8 with TRBJ2-3; 8 bases are a match to TRBD2. From germline, CDR1 is SGHVS and CDR2 FQNEAQ. The CDR3 sequence is 14 residues long. V gave up 5 bases and J gave up 6 bases; unmatched junction bases: 7. The CDR3 spells CASSPPRLADTQYF. The CDR3 region has the DNA TGTGCCAGCAGCCCCCCCCGACTAGCGGATACGCAGTATTTT.

The gene calls are TRBV20-1 and TRBJ2-5; D may be TRBD1 or TRBD2 (5 bases each). Deletions cut 6 bases from V and 5 bases from J, with 10 bases between. Germline V gene sequence: CDR1 DFQATT, CDR2 SNEGSKA (reference sequence). The length of the CDR3 is 11 residues. The CDR3 here is CSAAWGETQYF. As DNA, the CDR3 is TGCAGTGCCGCCTGGGGGGAGACCCAGTACTTC.

The V gene is TRBV9, the J gene TRBJ1-4, with 11 bases that match TRBD1. This CDR3 region has 16 residues. Germline-derived CDR1 and CDR2 are SGDLS and YYNGEE. V was pared by 4 bases and J by 7 bases, with 9 bases of the junction left unmatched. CDR3 in amino acids: CASSRRPGTGGEKLFF. Written as DNA, the CDR3 is TGTGCCAGCAGCCGTCGCCCCGGGACAGGGGGTGAAAAACTGTTTTTT.

To note about this clone: A junction end diverges from the germline sequence, so it may reflect a read error. V is TRBV28 and J is TRBJ1-2, with TRBD1 identical over 7 bases. Germline CDR1 and CDR2: MDHEN and SYDVKM. This CDR3 contains 14 residues. CDR3 protein: CASSLGGGQAPLGF. In nucleotides, the CDR3 is TGTGCCAGCAGTCTAGGGGGAGGACAGGCTCCCTTGGGCTTC.

The table lists this clone with a count of one. The CDR3 region is CASSALQGQASTDTQYF. DNA of the CDR3: TGTGCCAGCAGCGCACTCCAGGGACAGGCTAGCACAGATACGCAGTATTTT. The rearrangement joins TRBV27 to TRBJ2-3; 8 bases align to TRBD1. The V gene's germline CDR1 is MNHEY and CDR2 SMNVEV (reference sequence). CDR3 size: 17 residues. V shed 6 bases, J shed 0 bases, and the junction held 11 bases outside the gene matches.

This clone has a single count. V is TRBV5-1 and J is TRBJ2-1, with TRBD2 matching over 10 bases. Germline values: CDR1 SGHRS, CDR2 YFSETQ. J gave up 5 bases and V 0 bases, and 2 bases lay outside the gene matches. The CDR3 spans 15 residues. The CDR3 reads CASSLVLAGNNEQFF. The CDR3 DNA follows: TGCGCCAGCAGCTTGGTACTAGCGGGAAACAATGAGCAGTTCTTC.

The chain joins TRBV7-3 to TRBJ2-1; TRBD1 is a possible D gene (6 bases). V dropped 2 bases and J dropped 9 bases, with 8 bases sitting between them. The CDR3 length is 12 residues. In germline, CDR1 is SGHTA, CDR2 FQGTGA. The CDR3 here is CASSLWGLEQFF. As DNA, the CDR3 is TGTGCCAGCAGCTTATGGGGGCTTGAGCAGTTCTTC.

This chain joins TRBV29-1 and TRBJ1-5; D not resolved. Germline CDR1 reads SQVTM; CDR2 reads ANQGSEA. The CDR3 sequence is 14 residues long. The V and J ends lost 4 bases and 4 bases respectively, with 14 bases between them. CDR3 region: CSVAYGSQNQPQHF. The CDR3 DNA reads as TGCAGCGTTGCCTACGGGTCTCAAAATCAGCCCCAGCATTTT.

The chain joins TRBV2 to TRBJ2-2, with D perhaps matching TRBD2 (6 bases). The V gene lost 6 bases and the J gene lost 3 bases, with 14 bases spanning the gap. Germline loops: CDR1 SNHLY, CDR2 FYNNEI. The CDR3 runs 15 residues. The DNA for the CDR3 is TGTGCCAGCAGGCCTCCGGGAGTCTACACCGGGGAGCTGTTTTTT. Its protein product is CASRPPGVYTGELFF.

The sample holds a few counts of this clone. This rearrangement joins TRBV29-1 to TRBJ1-2; tentatively, D is TRBD1 (6 bases). CDR1 is SQVTM and CDR2 is ANQGSEA in the germline V gene. Trimming took off 5 bases at V and 6 bases at J, with 7 bases between the two ends. CDR3 length: 10 amino acids. The CDR3 region is CSVTGNGYTF. CDR3 DNA sequence: TGCAGCGTTACAGGGAATGGCTACACCTTC.

This rearrangement joins TRBV7-2 to TRBJ2-5; D is undetermined. The CDR3 has 15 amino acids. V lost 0 bases and J 1 base, leaving 9 bases between the germline ends. In germline, CDR1 is SGHTA, CDR2 FQGNSA. The CDR3 DNA is TGTGCCAGCAGCTTAGCTCGTGGATTCCAAGAGACCCAGTACTTC. This encodes CASSLARGFQETQYF.

The rearrangement uses TRBV23-1 and TRBJ1-1, with D tentatively TRBD1 (5 bases). TRBV23-1 carries the ORF label, with uncertain function. This CDR3 is built from 11 residues. Trimming shortened V by 8 bases and J by 7 bases, and 11 bases separated the two germline ends. CDR3 amino acids: CASGQGNEAFF. The CDR3 region has the DNA TGCGCCAGCGGCCAGGGAAATGAAGCTTTCTTT.

V is TRBV18 and J is TRBJ2-3; D is perhaps TRBD1 (5 bases). The V and J ends lost 2 bases and 6 bases respectively, with 15 bases between them. Germline loops: CDR1 KGHSH, CDR2 LQKENI. The CDR3 totals 15 residues. The CDR3 sequence is CASSPMQGPGDTQYF. The DNA of the CDR3 is TGTGCCAGCTCACCAATGCAGGGCCCGGGTGATACGCAGTATTTT.

The rearrangement joins TRBV5-6 to TRBJ1-2; tentatively, D is TRBD1 (5 bases). Trimming cost V 4 bases and J 8 bases, with 12 bases left between them. Germline V gene lookup returns CDR1 SGHDT and CDR2 YYEEEE. The CDR3 is 12 residues long. CDR3 nucleotide sequence: TGTGCCAGCAGCCCCGGGGGGTCCGGCTACACCTTC. Translated: CASSPGGSGYTF.

The count of this clone is one. The genes are TRBV6-1 and TRBJ2-1; 9 bases match TRBD1. The germline V gene has CDR1 MNHNS and CDR2 SASEGT. CDR3 length: 14 amino acids. The V gene end was trimmed by 6 bases and the J gene end by 5 bases; junction bases not matched to a gene: 5. CDR3 sequence (DNA): TGTGCCAGCAGGACCGGGACAGGGAACAATGAGCAGTTCTTC. This translates into CASRTGTGNNEQFF.

The gene calls are TRBV21-1 and TRBJ2-3; TRBD1 is the table's D call and was not checked against the DNA. TRBV21-1 is given as a pseudogene. CDR3 length: 17 residues. CDR3 in DNA: TGTGCCAGCAGCAAAACCCGGGACAGGGGAGGGACAGATACGCAGTATTTT. Its translation: CASSKTRDRGGTDTQYF.

This rearrangement joins TRBV10-3 to TRBJ2-5; 11 bases agree with TRBD2. The trim removed 6 bases at V and 6 bases at J, leaving 9 bases unmatched. This CDR3 spans 15 amino acids. The germline V gene has CDR1 ENHRY and CDR2 SYGVKD. The CDR3 sequence: CAISETSGITQTQYF. The CDR3 nucleotides read TGTGCCATCAGCGAGACTAGCGGGATTACCCAGACCCAGTACTTC.

This clone was counted a few times. V and J are TRBV7-9 and TRBJ2-1; 9 bases fit TRBD1. The V and J ends lost 1 base and 8 bases, in that order; junction bases with no gene match: 9. CDR1 is SEHNR, CDR2 FQNEAQ, per germline (reference sequence). This CDR3 region has 16 residues. The CDR3 loop reads CASSLEGTGYFDEQFF. The CDR3 nucleotides read TGTGCCAGCAGCTTAGAAGGGACAGGGTATTTCGATGAGCAGTTCTTC.

The chain joins TRBV6-5 to TRBJ1-2, with 7 bases fitting TRBD1. Losses at the gene ends were 2 bases for V and 0 bases for J; bases not matched to a gene: 3. Germline V lookup: CDR1 MNHEY, CDR2 SVGAGI. This CDR3 spans 15 amino acids. The DNA for the CDR3 is TGTGCCAGCAGTTACACAGGGGCAGCTAACTATGGCTACACCTTC. The encoded protein is CASSYTGAANYGYTF.

The CDR3: CASSQGSSTDTQYF. The CDR3 DNA is TGTGCCAGCTCACAGGGGTCCTCCACAGATACGCAGTATTTT. The J gene is TRBJ2-3, the V gene TRBV2; 7 positions match TRBD1. The CDR3 is 14 residues long. Per the germline V gene, CDR1 is SNHLY and CDR2 is FYNNEI. Losses at the gene ends were 8 bases for V and 2 bases for J; bases not matched to a gene: 7.

The chain recombines TRBV7-2 with TRBJ2-3; D remains ambiguous. Germline lookup yields CDR1 SGHTA and CDR2 FQGNSA. V was clipped by 8 bases and J by 0 bases, with 15 bases between them. The CDR3 spans 15 residues. The CDR3 reads CASHHGPTSTDTQYF. The CDR3 nucleotides read TGTGCCAGCCACCACGGACCCACTAGCACAGATACGCAGTATTTT.